This TCR beta chain was retrieved from a study of shared clonotypes between healthy human individuals. Study outcomes and limitations: In general, naive subsets displayed greater estimated richness than memory subsets did.

In regard to this clone: Its antigen is still unknown.

V lost 3 bases, J lost 8 bases, and 10 bases lay in between. Germline V CDR1 and CDR2: LNHDA, SQIVND (reference sequence). This CDR3 region has 12 residues. TCRdb's table, derived via immunoSEQ multiplex PCR, lists solely in-frame clones and lacks some. The table shows roughly 1.4 million clones, with just under 99% occurring only once. The rearrangement uses TRBV19 and TRBJ1-2, with D possibly being TRBD1 (5 bases). The TCR was taken from a man aged 30 to 39 in good health. The sample consisted of naive CD4+ T cells sorted from blood. Subset in this sample: CD45RA+ positively selected. The CDR3 spells CASSMGEWGYTF. CDR3 nucleotide sequence: TGTGCCAGTAGTATGGGGGAGTGGGGCTACACCTTC.